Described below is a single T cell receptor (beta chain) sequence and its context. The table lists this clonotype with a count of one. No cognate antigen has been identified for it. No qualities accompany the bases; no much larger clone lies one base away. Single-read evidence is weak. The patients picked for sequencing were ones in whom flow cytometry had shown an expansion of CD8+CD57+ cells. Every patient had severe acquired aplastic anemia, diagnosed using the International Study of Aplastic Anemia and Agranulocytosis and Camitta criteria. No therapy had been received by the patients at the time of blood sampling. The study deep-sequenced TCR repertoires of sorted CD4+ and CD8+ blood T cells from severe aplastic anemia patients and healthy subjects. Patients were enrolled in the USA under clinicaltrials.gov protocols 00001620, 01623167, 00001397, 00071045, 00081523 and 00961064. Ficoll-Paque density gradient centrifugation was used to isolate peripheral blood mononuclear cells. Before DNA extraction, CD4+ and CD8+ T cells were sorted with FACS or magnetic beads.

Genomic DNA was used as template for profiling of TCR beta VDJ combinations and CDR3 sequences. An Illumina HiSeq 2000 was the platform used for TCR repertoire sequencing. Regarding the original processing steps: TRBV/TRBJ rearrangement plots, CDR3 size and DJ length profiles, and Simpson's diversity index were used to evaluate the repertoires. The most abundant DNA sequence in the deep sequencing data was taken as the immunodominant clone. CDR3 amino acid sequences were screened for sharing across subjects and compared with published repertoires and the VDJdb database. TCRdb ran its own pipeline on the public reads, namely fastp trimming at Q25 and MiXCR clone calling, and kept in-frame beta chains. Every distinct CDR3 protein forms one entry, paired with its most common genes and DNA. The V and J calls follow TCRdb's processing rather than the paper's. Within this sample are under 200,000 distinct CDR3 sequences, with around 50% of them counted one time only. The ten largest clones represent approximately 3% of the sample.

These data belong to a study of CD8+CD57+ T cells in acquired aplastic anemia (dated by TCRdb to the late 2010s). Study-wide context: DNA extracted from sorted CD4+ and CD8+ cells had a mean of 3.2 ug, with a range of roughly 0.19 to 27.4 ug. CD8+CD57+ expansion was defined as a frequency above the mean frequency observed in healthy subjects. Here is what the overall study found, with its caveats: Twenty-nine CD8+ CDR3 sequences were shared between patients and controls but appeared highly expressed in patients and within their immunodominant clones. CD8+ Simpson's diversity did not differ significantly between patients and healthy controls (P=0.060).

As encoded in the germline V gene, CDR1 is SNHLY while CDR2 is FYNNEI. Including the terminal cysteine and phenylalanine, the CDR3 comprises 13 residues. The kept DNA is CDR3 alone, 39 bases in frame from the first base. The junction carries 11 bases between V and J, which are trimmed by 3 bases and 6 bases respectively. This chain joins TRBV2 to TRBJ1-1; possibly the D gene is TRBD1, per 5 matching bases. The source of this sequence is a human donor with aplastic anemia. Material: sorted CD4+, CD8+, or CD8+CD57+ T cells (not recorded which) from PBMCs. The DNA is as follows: TGTGCCAGCAGTGACAGGGAGAATCCTGAAGCTTTCTTT. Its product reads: CASSDRENPEAFF.